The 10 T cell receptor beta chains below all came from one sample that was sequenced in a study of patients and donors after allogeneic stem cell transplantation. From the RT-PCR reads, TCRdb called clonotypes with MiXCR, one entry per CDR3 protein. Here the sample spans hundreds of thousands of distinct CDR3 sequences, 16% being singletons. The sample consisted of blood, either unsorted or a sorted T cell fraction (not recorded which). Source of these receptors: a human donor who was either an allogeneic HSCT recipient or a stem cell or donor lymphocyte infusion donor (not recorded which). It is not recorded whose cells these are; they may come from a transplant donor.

DNA of the CDR3: TGTGCCACCACCGCGGGGGGAAGCACAGATACGCAGTATTTT. Amino acid sequence: CATTAGGSTDTQYF. The chain couples TRBV24-1 to TRBJ2-3; 8 bases map to TRBD2. With 8 bases clipped from V and 0 bases from J, the junction kept 3 bases outside the gene matches. The CDR3 contains 14 residues. Per germline, CDR1 KGHDR and CDR2 SFDVKD.

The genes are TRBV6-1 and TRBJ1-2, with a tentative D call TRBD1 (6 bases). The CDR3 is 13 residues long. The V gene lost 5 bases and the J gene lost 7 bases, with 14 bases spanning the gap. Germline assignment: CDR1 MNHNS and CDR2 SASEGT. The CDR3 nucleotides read TGTGCCAGCAGTCGGGGGCCTGGTAGTGGCTACACCTTC. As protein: CASSRGPGSGYTF.

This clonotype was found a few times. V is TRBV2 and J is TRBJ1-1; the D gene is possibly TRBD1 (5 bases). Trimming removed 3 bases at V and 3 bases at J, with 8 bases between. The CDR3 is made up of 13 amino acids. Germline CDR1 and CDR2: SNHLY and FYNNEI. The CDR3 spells CASSDGTDTEAFF. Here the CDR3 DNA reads TGTGCCAGCAGTGACGGGACGGACACTGAAGCTTTCTTT. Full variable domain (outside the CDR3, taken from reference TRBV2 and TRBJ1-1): EPEVTQTPSHQVTQMGQEVILRCVPISNHLYFYWYRQILGQKVEFLVSFYNNEISEKSEIFDDQFSVERPDGSNFTLKIRSTKLEDSAMYFCASSDGTDTEAFFGQGTRLTVV.

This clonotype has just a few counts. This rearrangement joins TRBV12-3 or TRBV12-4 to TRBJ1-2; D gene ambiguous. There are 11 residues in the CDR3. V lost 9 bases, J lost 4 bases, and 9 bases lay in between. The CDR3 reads CASGVGYGYTF. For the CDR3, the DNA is TGTGCCAGTGGAGTGGGCTATGGCTACACCTTC.

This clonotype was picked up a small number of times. The DNA for the CDR3 is TGCGCCAGCAGCCCAACCTCCCGGACCCCCGTTACCGGAAACACCATATATTTT. This encodes CASSPTSRTPVTGNTIYF. This chain uses TRBV5-1 with TRBJ1-3; D gene ambiguous. There are 18 residues in the CDR3. CDR1 and CDR2 from the germline V gene are SGHRS and YFSETQ. V lost 4 bases to trimming and J lost 4 bases, with 24 bases between them.

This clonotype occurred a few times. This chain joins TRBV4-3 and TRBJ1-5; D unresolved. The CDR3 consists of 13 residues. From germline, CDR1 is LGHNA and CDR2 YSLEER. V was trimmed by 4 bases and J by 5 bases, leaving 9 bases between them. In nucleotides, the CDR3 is TGCGCCAGCAGCCCAGAAATTCATCAGCCCCAGCATTTT. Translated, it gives CASSPEIHQPQHF.

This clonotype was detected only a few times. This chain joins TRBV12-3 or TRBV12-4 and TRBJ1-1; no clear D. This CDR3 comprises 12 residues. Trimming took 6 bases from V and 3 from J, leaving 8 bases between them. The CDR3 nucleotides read TGTGCCAGCAGGTACTACTACACTGAAGCTTTCTTT. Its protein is CASRYYYTEAFF.

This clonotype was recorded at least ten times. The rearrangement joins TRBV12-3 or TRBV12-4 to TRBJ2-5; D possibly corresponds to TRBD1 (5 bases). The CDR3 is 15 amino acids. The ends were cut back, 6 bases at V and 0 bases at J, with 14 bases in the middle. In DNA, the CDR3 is TGTGCCAGCAGACCCACAGGACCGTACCAAGAGACCCAGTACTTC. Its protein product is CASRPTGPYQETQYF.

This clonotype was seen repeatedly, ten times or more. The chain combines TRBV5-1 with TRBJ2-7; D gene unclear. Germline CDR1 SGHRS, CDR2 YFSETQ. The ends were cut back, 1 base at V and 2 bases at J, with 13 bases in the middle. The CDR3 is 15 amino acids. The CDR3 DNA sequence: TGCGCCAGCAGCTTGCGGCTCAATCCACCCTACGAGCAGTACTTC. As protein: CASSLRLNPPYEQYF.

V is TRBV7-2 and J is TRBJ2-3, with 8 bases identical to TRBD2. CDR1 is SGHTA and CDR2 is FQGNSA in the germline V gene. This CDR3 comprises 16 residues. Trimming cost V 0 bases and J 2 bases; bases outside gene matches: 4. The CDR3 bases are TGTGCCAGCAGCTTAGCGGCGCGGGGGGTCACAGATACGCAGTATTTT. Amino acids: CASSLAARGVTDTQYF.